This is a list of T cell receptor beta chains from one sample in a study of OX40 agonist ivuxolimab in advanced cancers. This table comes from immunoSEQ multiplex PCR, and its TCRdb copy is limited to in-frame clones, with some not included. Here the sample spans 70,000 or so clones, 80% to 95% being singletons. The source was CD4+ or CD8+ T cells sorted from blood, collected in a trial of the OX40 agonist ivuxolimab. The receptors come from an adult with an advanced solid tumor such as melanoma, head and neck, liver or kidney cancer. Both conserved end residues are part of each CDR3. A D gene is named only where the DNA matches it firmly. Only part of the rows carry a size: once, few, many, or a class if the clone is expanded.

j_call | clone_size | v_call | d_call | cdr3_aa | cdr3_nt
TRBJ2-3 | NA | TRBV11-2 | NA | CASSSPGVEGWADTQYF | TGTGCCAGCAGCTCCCCTGGGGTGGAGGGGTGGGCAGATACGCAGTATTTT
TRBJ2-2 | NA | TRBV27 | TRBD2 | CASSRLAGGLGELFF | TGTGCCAGCAGTCGACTAGCGGGGGGTCTCGGGGAGCTGTTTTTT
TRBJ2-3 | NA | TRBV19 | NA | CASNTDTDTQYF | TGTGCCAGTAATACAGACACAGATACGCAGTATTTT
TRBJ2-7 | NA | TRBV15 | NA | CATSRDNSAGNYEQYF | TGTGCCACCAGCAGAGATAATAGTGCAGGGAATTACGAGCAGTACTTC
TRBJ2-3 | NA | TRBV7-6 | TRBD1 | CASSRTPGTGRGTDTQYF | TGTGCCAGCAGTCGGACCCCCGGGACAGGTCGAGGGACAGATACGCAGTATTTT
TRBJ2-2 | NA | TRBV9 | NA | CASNAGLSGELFF | TGTGCCAGCAATGCGGGGCTATCCGGGGAGCTGTTTTTT
TRBJ2-3 | NA | TRBV10-3 | NA | CAINEEQGSTDTQYF | TGTGCCATCAATGAGGAGCAGGGGTCCACAGATACGCAGTATTTT
TRBJ1-6 | NA | TRBV4-1 | NA | CASSPKLGQYNSPLHF | TGCGCCAGCAGCCCCAAGCTTGGACAGTATAATTCACCCCTCCACTTT
TRBJ2-3 | NA | TRBV9 | TRBD1 | CASSVARGPSTDTQYF | TGTGCCAGCAGCGTAGCAAGGGGGCCTAGCACAGATACGCAGTATTTT
TRBJ2-1 | NA | TRBV5-5 | NA | CASKSPLDLNEQFF | TGTGCCAGCAAATCCCCGCTCGACTTAAATGAGCAGTTCTTC
TRBJ2-5 | NA | TRBV19 | NA | CASSIGSRGGDQETQYF | TGTGCCAGTAGTATCGGCAGTCGAGGGGGGGACCAAGAGACCCAGTACTTC
TRBJ2-1 | NA | TRBV4-1 | TRBD1 | CASSQALTGVPYNEQFF | TGCGCCAGCAGCCAAGCCCTAACAGGGGTACCCTACAATGAGCAGTTCTTC
TRBJ1-1 | NA | TRBV15 | NA | CATSRERVNTEAFF | TGTGCCACCAGCAGAGAAAGAGTGAACACTGAAGCTTTCTTT
TRBJ1-5 | NA | TRBV7-8 | NA | CASSLGFLGGNSNQPQHF | TGTGCCAGCAGCTTAGGATTTCTGGGAGGGAATAGCAATCAGCCCCAGCATTTT
TRBJ2-2 | NA | TRBV13 | TRBD1 | CASSLGLGTGGQKTGELFF | TGTGCCAGCAGCCTTGGATTGGGGACAGGGGGCCAGAAGACCGGGGAGCTGTTTTTT
TRBJ2-3 | NA | TRBV16 | NA | CASSQIPCLGQVGRDTQYF | TGTGCCAGCAGCCAAATCCCTTGTTTGGGTCAGGTGGGGAGGGATACGCAGTATTTT
TRBJ2-7 | NA | TRBV20-1 | NA | CSARGGHEQYF | TGCAGTGCTAGAGGGGGACACGAGCAGTACTTC
TRBJ2-5 | NA | TRBV2 | NA | CASSRNLDGETQYF | TGTGCCAGCAGTCGCAACCTAGACGGAGAGACCCAGTACTTC
TRBJ1-2 | NA | TRBV13 | NA | CASSHDGANGYTF | TGTGCCAGCAGCCACGACGGGGCCAATGGCTACACCTTC
TRBJ1-2 | NA | TRBV27 | NA | CASGFQGTGYTF | TGTGCCAGCGGGTTCCAGGGAACTGGCTACACCTTC
TRBJ1-1 | NA | TRBV29-1 | TRBD1 | CSGETGRDTEAFF | TGCAGCGGGGAGACAGGGAGGGACACTGAAGCTTTCTTT
TRBJ2-1 | NA | TRBV6-6 | NA | CASGPTERYYNEQFF | TGTGCCAGCGGCCCAACAGAGCGATATTACAATGAGCAGTTCTTC
TRBJ2-1 | NA | TRBV19 | NA | CASSIAGLSYNEQFF | TGTGCCAGTAGTATAGCGGGGCTTTCCTACAATGAGCAGTTCTTC
TRBJ1-1 | NA | TRBV10-3 | NA | CAISETGEAFF | TGTGCCATCAGTGAAACGGGTGAAGCTTTCTTT
TRBJ1-2 | NA | TRBV4-1 | NA | CASSQAVGSLEGYTF | TGCGCCAGCAGCCAGGCCGTCGGCTCCCTGGAGGGCTACACCTTC
TRBJ2-7 | once | TRBV7-8 | NA | CASSATPHGSYEQYF | TGTGCCAGCAGCGCCACGCCCCACGGGTCCTACGAGCAGTACTTC
TRBJ2-2 | NA | TRBV19 | TRBD1 | CASSSGQGTGELFF | TGTGCCAGTAGCTCGGGACAGGGGACCGGGGAGCTGTTTTTT
TRBJ2-7 | once | TRBV27 | NA | CAPQVGEQYF | TGTGCCCCACAAGTCGGAGAGCAGTACTTC
TRBJ2-7 | NA | TRBV9 | TRBD1 | CASTPGTGSYEQYF | TGTGCCAGCACCCCCGGGACAGGCTCCTACGAGCAGTACTTC
TRBJ2-5 | NA | TRBV7-9 | NA | CASSLALLETRRETQYF | TGTGCCAGCAGCTTAGCTCTACTGGAGACTCGTAGGGAGACCCAGTACTTC
TRBJ2-1 | NA | TRBV27 | TRBD2 | CASSLALGLAGPNNEQFF | TGTGCCAGCAGTTTAGCCCTGGGACTAGCGGGGCCCAACAATGAGCAGTTCTTC
TRBJ2-7 | NA | TRBV27 | NA | CASSFGITYEQYF | TGTGCCAGCAGTTTTGGCATCACCTACGAGCAGTACTTC
TRBJ2-7 | NA | TRBV9 | TRBD1 | CASSVGDRSSYEQYF | TGTGCCAGCAGCGTAGGGGACAGGAGCTCCTACGAGCAGTACTTC
TRBJ2-2 | NA | TRBV6-5 | NA | CASKPGVKNTGELFF | TGTGCCAGCAAACCGGGAGTTAAGAACACCGGGGAGCTGTTTTTT
TRBJ2-5 | NA | TRBV6-6 | TRBD2 | CASSYPRGGGWETQYF | TGTGCCAGCAGTTACCCCCGCGGGGGGGGCTGGGAGACCCAGTACTTC
TRBJ1-5 | NA | TRBV12-5 | TRBD1 | CASGWGTGSNQPQHF | TGTGCTAGTGGTTGGGGGACAGGGAGCAATCAGCCCCAGCATTTT
TRBJ1-3 | NA | TRBV21-1 | NA | CASRSPFRQGSGNTIYF | TGTGCCAGCAGGAGCCCCTTTAGACAGGGATCGGGAAACACCATATATTTT
TRBJ2-7 | NA | TRBV19 | NA | CASSYWGSYEQYF | TGTGCCAGTAGTTACTGGGGGTCCTACGAGCAGTACTTC
TRBJ1-2 | NA | TRBV27 | TRBD1 | CASSLSQGANYGYTF | TGTGCCAGCAGTCTTTCCCAGGGGGCTAACTATGGCTACACCTTC
TRBJ2-7 | NA | TRBV9 | NA | CASSVGGTDYEQYF | TGTGCCAGCAGCGTAGGGGGAACGGACTACGAGCAGTACTTC
TRBJ2-7 | once | TRBV6-6 | NA | CASSYGAPITYEQYF | TGTGCCAGCAGTTACGGGGCACCAATAACCTACGAGCAGTACTTC
TRBJ1-1 | NA | TRBV5-4 | NA | CASSTDMNTEAFF | TGTGCCAGCAGTACAGACATGAACACTGAAGCTTTCTTT
TRBJ2-7 | NA | TRBV6-5 | TRBD2 | CASSLGGLAYEQYF | TGTGCCAGCAGCCTAGGGGGACTAGCCTACGAGCAGTACTTC
TRBJ1-2 | NA | TRBV7-8 | NA | CASSSRGTGRYGYTF | TGTGCCAGCAGCTCTCGGGGTACAGGGCGGTATGGCTACACCTTC
TRBJ1-3 | few | TRBV14 | NA | CASSQDFRGSSGNTIYF | TGTGCCAGCAGCCAAGATTTTCGGGGTAGCTCTGGAAACACCATATATTTT
TRBJ1-1 | few | TRBV4-1 | NA | CASSQEPQEAFF | TGCGCCAGCAGCCAAGAACCCCAAGAAGCTTTCTTT
TRBJ1-5 | NA | TRBV19 | NA | CASSLRDTNQPQHF | TGTGCCAGTAGTCTTCGGGACACCAATCAGCCCCAGCATTTT
TRBJ2-7 | NA | TRBV10-3 | TRBD1 | CAISEVTGYGYEQYF | TGTGCCATCAGTGAGGTGACAGGGTATGGCTACGAGCAGTACTTC
TRBJ1-1 | NA | TRBV19 | NA | CASSIFHTEAFF | TGTGCCAGTAGTATATTCCATACTGAAGCTTTCTTT
TRBJ2-1 | NA | TRBV6-6 | NA | CASSYPDNEQFF | TGTGCCAGCAGTTACCCAGACAATGAGCAGTTCTTC
TRBJ2-2 | NA | TRBV20-1 | NA | CSASGGGELFF | TGCAGTGCCTCCGGTGGTGGGGAGCTGTTTTTT
TRBJ1-1 | NA | TRBV7-9 | NA | CASRDRLNTEAFF | TGTGCCAGCAGGGACCGACTGAACACTGAAGCTTTCTTT
TRBJ2-3 | NA | TRBV9 | TRBD1 | CASSVRGLFSDTQYF | TGTGCCAGCAGCGTCAGGGGGCTGTTCTCAGATACGCAGTATTTT